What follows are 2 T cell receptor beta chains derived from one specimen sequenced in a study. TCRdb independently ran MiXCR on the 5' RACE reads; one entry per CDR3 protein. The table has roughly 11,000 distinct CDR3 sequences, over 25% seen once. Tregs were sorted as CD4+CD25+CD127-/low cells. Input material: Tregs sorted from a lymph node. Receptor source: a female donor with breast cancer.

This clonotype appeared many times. CDR3 sequence (DNA): TGCAGTGTTATCCTCTACAATGAGCAGTTCTTC. Translating it yields CSVILYNEQFF. This rearrangement joins TRBV20-1 to TRBJ2-1; D is undetermined. The CDR3 contains 11 residues. Trimming took 7 bases from V and 3 from J, leaving 7 bases between them. The germline CDR1 and CDR2 sequences are DFQATT and SNEGSKA (reference sequence).

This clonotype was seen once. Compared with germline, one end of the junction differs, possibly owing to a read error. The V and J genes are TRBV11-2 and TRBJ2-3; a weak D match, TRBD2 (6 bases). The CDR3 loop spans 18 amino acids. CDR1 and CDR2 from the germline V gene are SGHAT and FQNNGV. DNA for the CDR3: TGCGCCAGCAGCAGTGTGACCGGGAGTTGGTTGGGCATAGATACGCAGTATTTT. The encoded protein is CASSSVTGSWLGIDTQYF.